A single sample is the source of the 29 T cell receptor beta chains below, sequenced in a study of blood T cell repertoires in COVID-19. TCRdb keeps only in-frame clones here, not all; method: immunoSEQ multiplex PCR. The repertoire holds about 220,000 clones, with 82% as singletons. Sequenced sample: PBMCs or T cells enriched from blood (not recorded which). These receptors originate from a woman aged 55 to 70 who had recovered from COVID-19.

This clone was seen just once. In nucleotides, the CDR3 is TGTGCCACCCGGACAGGTATGAACACTGAAGCTTTCTTT. This translates into CATRTGMNTEAFF. V gene TRBV19 combines with J gene TRBJ1-1; 7 bases line up with TRBD1. Germline CDR1 and CDR2: LNHDA and SQIVND (reference sequence). The CDR3 sequence is 13 residues long. The junction had 5 bases not matched to a gene; V was cut back by 10 bases and J by 0 bases. Complete variable domain (other parts from reference TRBV19 and TRBJ1-1): DGGITQSPKYLFRKEGQNVTLSCEQNLNHDAMYWYRQDPGQGLRLIYYSQIVNDFQKGDIAEGYSVSREKKESFPLTVTSAQKNPTAFYLCATRTGMNTEAFFGQGTRLTVV.

The J gene is TRBJ2-2, the V gene TRBV6-2 or TRBV6-3; tentatively, D is TRBD2 (5 bases). The CDR3 runs 16 residues. Germline CDR1 is MNHEY and CDR2 is SVGEGT. V lost 6 bases, J lost 6 bases, and 20 bases lay in between. CDR3 protein: CASSPRLEGLAGELFF. CDR3 DNA: TGTGCCAGCAGCCCCCGGTTAGAGGGCCTCGCCGGGGAGCTGTTTTTT.

This clone appeared a few times. This sequence joins TRBV2 and TRBJ1-2; weak D call: TRBD1 (6 bases). The length of the CDR3 is 11 residues. Germline CDR1 and CDR2: SNHLY and FYNNEI. V was trimmed by 4 bases and J by 12 bases, leaving 12 bases between them. In DNA, the CDR3 is TGTGCCAGCAGTGTTACAGGGTTCCACACCTTC. Its protein is CASSVTGFHTF.

The V call is TRBV5-4, the J call TRBJ1-3; 7 bases map to TRBD1. CDR1 is SGHNT, CDR2 YYREEE, per germline (reference sequence). The CDR3 is 15 residues long. V was pared by 4 bases and J by 0 bases, with 4 bases of the junction left unmatched. The CDR3 reads CASSPTGSSGNTIYF. In nucleotides, the CDR3 is TGTGCCAGCAGCCCGACAGGGAGCTCTGGAAACACCATATATTTT.

The chain has TRBV19 and TRBJ1-1; the D gene is possibly TRBD1 (6 bases). The CDR3 covers 13 residues. Germline V gives CDR1 LNHDA, CDR2 SQIVND (reference sequence). V was pared by 8 bases and J by 0 bases, with 10 bases between. The DNA of the CDR3 is TGTGCCAGTTCACACAGGGTGAACACTGAAGCTTTCTTT. This encodes CASSHRVNTEAFF.

The V call is TRBV24-1, the J call TRBJ1-5; 9 bases fit TRBD1. The CDR3 is made up of 16 amino acids. The ends lost 4 bases at V and 6 bases at J; junction bases unmatched: 9. Germline assignment: CDR1 KGHDR and CDR2 SFDVKD. CDR3 sequence reads: CATSDKTGGLGQPQHF. The CDR3 DNA reads TGTGCCACCAGTGACAAGACAGGGGGACTAGGTCAGCCCCAGCATTTT.

This chain connects TRBV19 to TRBJ2-7; D is perhaps TRBD2 (5 bases). Trimming removed 8 bases at V and 3 bases at J, with 17 bases between. Germline V gene data show CDR1 as LNHDA and CDR2 as SQIVND (reference sequence). The CDR3 runs to 14 residues. CDR3 sequence reads: CASQRGPSDYEQYF. CDR3 in DNA: TGTGCCAGTCAACGGGGTCCATCCGACTACGAGCAGTACTTC. Together with reference TRBV19 and TRBJ2-7, the CDR3 gives the full variable domain: DGGITQSPKYLFRKEGQNVTLSCEQNLNHDAMYWYRQDPGQGLRLIYYSQIVNDFQKGDIAEGYSVSREKKESFPLTVTSAQKNPTAFYLCASQRGPSDYEQYFGPGTRLTVT.

This sequence joins TRBV9 and TRBJ2-2, with 7 nucleotides matching TRBD2. The CDR3 runs to 16 residues. Germline-derived CDR1 and CDR2 are SGDLS and YYNGEE. The V segment lost 0 bases and the J segment 0 bases; nucleotides outside the gene matches: 2. For the CDR3, the DNA is TGTGCCAGCAGCGTAGGTGGGAGGGCGAACACCGGGGAGCTGTTTTTT. As protein: CASSVGGRANTGELFF.

The chain carries TRBV29-1 and TRBJ2-1; TRBD1 might be the D (6 bases). CDR3 size: 13 residues. Germline lookup yields CDR1 SQVTM and CDR2 ANQGSEA. Trimming removed 7 bases from V and 7 bases from J, with 17 bases in between. Here the CDR3 DNA reads TGCAGCGCTGTGATGGGGCAGGGGAATGAGCAGTTCTTC. This sequence encodes CSAVMGQGNEQFF.

The chain has TRBV10-2 and TRBJ2-4, with 10 bases identical to TRBD1. The CDR3 totals 15 residues. With 3 bases clipped from V and 10 bases from J, the junction kept 9 bases outside the gene matches. Germline-derived CDR1 and CDR2 are WSHSY and SAAADI. The CDR3 region is CASSERQGAQGIQYF. Written as DNA, the CDR3 is TGCGCCAGCAGTGAAAGACAGGGGGCTCAAGGAATTCAGTACTTC.

This rearrangement joins TRBV28 to TRBJ1-2; D is unresolved. The length of the CDR3 is 14 residues. CDR1 is MDHEN and CDR2 is SYDVKM in the germline V gene. Trimming shortened V by 1 base and J by 4 bases, and 10 bases separated the two germline ends. The DNA for the CDR3 is TGTGCCAGCAGTTTATCCCAGATGGTCTATGGCTACACCTTC. It yields the protein CASSLSQMVYGYTF.

The chain is built from TRBV6-5 and TRBJ2-7, with 7 bases identical to TRBD1. The CDR3 sequence is 15 residues long. J lost 3 bases, V lost 6 bases, and 11 bases had no gene match. CDR1 is MNHEY, CDR2 SVGAGI, per germline. The CDR3 region is CASRDGQAGSYEQYF. The CDR3 region has the DNA TGTGCCAGCAGGGATGGACAGGCTGGGAGCTACGAGCAGTACTTC.

This rearrangement joins TRBV6-1 to TRBJ1-2; the match to TRBD1 covers 7 bases. This CDR3 comprises 15 residues. The V segment lost 1 base and the J segment 8 bases; nucleotides outside the gene matches: 10. Germline-derived CDR1 and CDR2 are MNHNS and SASEGT. The CDR3 sequence is CASSEGGDSFRGYTF. CDR3 coding DNA: TGTGCCAGCAGTGAAGGGGGGGACAGCTTCAGGGGCTACACCTTC.

The CDR3, as DNA: TGTGCCAGCAGTGAGGTAGCGGGCTACGAGCAGTACTTC. Protein product: CASSEVAGYEQYF. The rearrangement joins TRBV6-4 to TRBJ2-7; 7 bases agree with TRBD2. Losses at the gene ends were 3 bases for V and 3 bases for J; bases not matched to a gene: 2. The CDR3 totals 13 residues. Germline V gene sequence: CDR1 MRHNA, CDR2 SNTAGT.

The chain carries TRBV19 and TRBJ1-1; D is uncertain. Germline CDR1 is LNHDA and CDR2 is SQIVND (reference sequence). Trimming left V 6 bases short and J 4 bases short, with 12 bases between. The CDR3 has 13 amino acids. The CDR3, as DNA: TGTGCCAGTAGCCTTCAGATAGCCACTGAAGCTTTCTTT. Amino acid sequence: CASSLQIATEAFF.

The chain has TRBV10-1 and TRBJ1-1; TRBD1 matches at 8 bases. The CDR3 runs to 11 residues. The V gene end was trimmed by 8 bases and the J gene end by 11 bases; junction bases not matched to a gene: 7. Looked up from germline, CDR1 is WNHNN and CDR2 is SYGVQD (reference sequence). CDR3 sequence: CASLGQGRAFF. In DNA, the CDR3 is TGCGCCAGCTTAGGACAGGGCAGGGCTTTCTTT.

The chain recombines TRBV7-2 with TRBJ1-4, with D tentatively TRBD1 (6 bases). The CDR3 length is 18 residues. V was pared by 1 base and J by 4 bases, with 19 bases between. Germline V lookup: CDR1 SGHTA, CDR2 FQGNSA. The CDR3 loop is CASSLGGGIRHYNEKLFF. In DNA, the CDR3 is TGTGCCAGCAGCTTAGGAGGGGGAATTAGGCACTATAATGAAAAACTGTTTTTT.

V usage is TRBV2 and J usage is TRBJ2-5; weak D call: TRBD1 (5 bases). V was trimmed by 1 base and J by 2 bases, leaving 8 bases between them. The germline V gene has CDR1 SNHLY and CDR2 FYNNEI. This CDR3 has 14 amino acids. The CDR3 DNA reads TGTGCCAGCAGTGAAGGGGCAGGGCAAGAGACCCAGTACTTC. As protein: CASSEGAGQETQYF.

This chain joins TRBV12-3 or TRBV12-4 and TRBJ1-1; D is perhaps TRBD1 (6 bases). Trimming left V 8 bases short and J 4 bases short, with 14 bases between. The CDR3 sequence is 13 residues long. CDR3 loop: CASQRGIGTEAFF. For the CDR3, the DNA is TGTGCCAGCCAGAGGGGGATAGGCACTGAAGCTTTCTTT.

The CDR3 loop is CASRPGTGVDEQYF. The CDR3 bases are TGTGCCAGCAGACCCGGGACGGGGGTCGACGAGCAGTACTTC. V usage is TRBV13 and J usage is TRBJ2-7, with a possible D match to TRBD2 (6 bases). CDR3 length equals 14 residues. Germline loops: CDR1 PRHDT, CDR2 FYEKMQ (reference sequence). V was trimmed by 6 bases and J by 5 bases, leaving 17 bases between them.

This clone was detected once. The gene calls are TRBV5-4 and TRBJ1-1; 7 bases agree with TRBD1. After removal of 3 bases from V and 2 bases from J, the junction contained 4 bases not matched to a gene. CDR1 and CDR2 from the germline V gene are SGHNT and YYREEE (reference sequence). This CDR3 has 14 amino acids. CDR3 DNA: TGTGCCAGCAGCTGGGACAGTCTAAACACTGAAGCTTTCTTT. Amino acids: CASSWDSLNTEAFF.

The V and J genes are TRBV5-1 and TRBJ1-3; 8 nucleotides line up with TRBD1. Germline V gives CDR1 SGHRS, CDR2 YFSETQ. The length of the CDR3 is 17 residues. V was clipped by 3 bases and J by 0 bases; unmatched bases: 8. CDR3 protein: CASSSRQGRLSGNTIYF. In DNA, the CDR3 is TGCGCCAGCAGCTCTCGACAGGGGCGGCTCTCTGGAAACACCATATATTTT.

V is TRBV6-5 and J is TRBJ2-1, with 7 bases identical to TRBD1. The CDR3 spans 13 residues. V lost 8 bases to trimming and J lost 0 bases; unmatched junction nucleotides: 1. From germline, CDR1 is MNHEY and CDR2 SVGAGI. CDR3 coding DNA: TGTGCCAGCGACAGGGTCTCCTACAATGAGCAGTTCTTC. Residues: CASDRVSYNEQFF.

This chain connects TRBV5-4 to TRBJ2-1; TRBD2 matches 10 bases. The junction had 9 bases not matched to a gene; V was cut back by 0 bases and J by 0 bases. Germline V gene lookup returns CDR1 SGHNT and CDR2 YYREEE (reference sequence). The CDR3 runs to 19 residues. DNA for the CDR3: TGTGCCAGCAGCTTGGCAGTGGCTAGCGGGAGTTTCTCCTACAATGAGCAGTTCTTC. Its translation is CASSLAVASGSFSYNEQFF. Full variable domain (missing parts from reference TRBV5-4 and TRBJ2-1): ETGVTQSPTHLIKTRGQQVTLRCSSQSGHNTVSWYQQALGQGPQFIFQYYREEENGRGNFPPRFSGLQFPNYSSELNVNALELDDSALYLCASSLAVASGSFSYNEQFFGPGTRLTVL.

V is TRBV29-1 and J is TRBJ1-2; D may be TRBD1 (5 bases). The length of the CDR3 is 15 residues. Germline V gene sequence: CDR1 SQVTM, CDR2 ANQGSEA. Trimming took off 2 bases at V and 6 bases at J, with 19 bases between the two ends. The CDR3 sequence: CSVEFVRAGFDGYTF. CDR3 nucleotide sequence: TGCAGCGTTGAATTCGTTCGAGCAGGGTTCGATGGCTACACCTTC.

V usage is TRBV27 and J usage is TRBJ1-2, with a tentative D call TRBD1 (6 bases). Trimming stripped 5 bases from V and 3 bases from J, with 13 bases between. From germline, CDR1 is MNHEY and CDR2 SMNVEV (reference sequence). The CDR3 is 14 residues long. In DNA form, the CDR3 reads TGTGCCAGCAGTCCAAGACAGGAGCACTATGGCTACACCTTC. Amino acid sequence: CASSPRQEHYGYTF.

This clone was found a few times. The chain recombines TRBV5-6 with TRBJ2-6; no clear D. The CDR3 is made up of 13 amino acids. Trimming shortened V by 0 bases and J by 7 bases, and 5 bases separated the two germline ends. Germline CDR1 reads SGHDT; CDR2 reads YYEEEE. This CDR3 is CASSLDRANVLTF. The CDR3 nucleotides read TGTGCCAGCAGCTTGGACAGAGCCAACGTCCTGACTTTC.

Here the CDR3 DNA reads TGTGCCAGCAGCAAAGGGACAGGGTGGGTCACTGAAGCTTTCTTT. As protein: CASSKGTGWVTEAFF. This sequence joins TRBV11-2 and TRBJ1-1; 9 nucleotides align to TRBD1. Germline V gene lookup returns CDR1 SGHAT and CDR2 FQNNGV. With V trimmed by 5 bases and J by 4 bases, 8 bases remained unmatched. The CDR3 is 15 residues long.

The chain links TRBV7-8 to TRBJ2-2; TRBD2 is a possible D gene (6 bases). Per germline, CDR1 SGHVS and CDR2 FQNEAQ. The CDR3 is 14 amino acids. The germline V and J ends were trimmed by 5 bases and 6 bases, with 13 bases remaining between them. Here the CDR3 reads CASSGREAAGELFF. Written as DNA, the CDR3 is TGTGCCAGCAGCGGCAGGGAGGCGGCCGGGGAGCTGTTTTTT.